This T cell receptor (beta chain) was obtained from a study of blood T cell repertoires in COVID-19. Profiling relied on immunoSEQ multiplex PCR, and the TCRdb table lists in-frame clones only, not all of them. The sample lists around 67,000 clones, 82% occurring once. This clone was found once. From germline, CDR1 is SGHAT and CDR2 FQNNGV. This CDR3 has 15 amino acids. The V gene lost 1 base and the J gene lost 6 bases, with 13 bases spanning the gap. V gene TRBV11-2 combines with J gene TRBJ1-5, with D possibly TRBD1 on 5 matching bases. This receptor was taken from an elderly man with active COVID-19. Material for sequencing was peripheral blood. The CDR3 nucleotides are TGTGCCAGCAGCTTAGCGGCAGGGAACGCTCAGCCCCAGCATTTT. It yields the protein CASSLAAGNAQPQHF.